The rows below give T cell receptor beta chains drawn from one sample of a study of T cell responses to AZD1222 COVID-19 vaccine. Clones were sequenced by immunoSEQ multiplex PCR, and TCRdb holds only the in-frame ones, with some missing. The sample has about 140,000 clones; approximately 93% are singletons. The specimen comprised peripheral blood, sampled on day 0 of MenACWY control vaccination. These receptors originate from an adult in good health. CDR3s include the opening cysteine and the closing phenylalanine or tryptophan. Each record gives: V gene, clone size, J gene, CDR3 protein. Clone size is given for some rows only: seen once, a few or many times, or a class if the clone is expanded.

TRBV5-4	.	TRBJ1-1	CASSPMGGMNTEAFF
TRBV6-2/TRBV6-3	.	TRBJ2-1	CASSRTLSGGSSYNEQFF
TRBV19	.	TRBJ1-2	CASSGQGIAGYTF
TRBV3-1/TRBV3-2	.	TRBJ2-1	CASSQAGNEQFF
TRBV19	.	TRBJ1-5	CASSTDLKQGNSNQPQHF
TRBV3-1/TRBV3-2	.	TRBJ2-1	CASSQEDRTEAYNEQFF
TRBV14	.	TRBJ2-3	CASSQDRGFTDTQYF
TRBV27	once	TRBJ2-3	CASSFRGADTQYF
TRBV28	.	TRBJ2-7	CASSLLAGEERQYF
TRBV5-1	.	TRBJ1-6	CASSSGTVNSPLHF
TRBV6-1	.	TRBJ1-5	CASRDSIGPNQPQHF
TRBV20-1	.	TRBJ2-1	CSASQMAGGSYNEQFF
TRBV5-1	.	TRBJ1-2	CASSLTAPWDYGYTF
TRBV28	.	TRBJ1-2	CASSSRGYTF
TRBV25-1	.	TRBJ1-2	CASSESRGYTF
TRBV6-1	.	TRBJ1-2	CASSETGGGRGDTF
TRBV7-8	.	TRBJ1-1	CASSVRTASGTEAFF
TRBV19	.	TRBJ1-4	CASSPQGLSATNEKLFF
TRBV24-1	.	TRBJ1-2	CATSVGGTYGYTF
TRBV5-1	.	TRBJ2-5	CASSSASGTKETQYF
TRBV5-6	.	TRBJ2-3	CASSFYRGSTDTQYF
TRBV3-1/TRBV3-2	.	TRBJ1-1	CASSPWDRGQTEAFF
TRBV2	.	TRBJ1-5	CASKGTASNQPQHF
TRBV7-8	.	TRBJ2-7	CASSFRQALGEQYF
TRBV5-1	.	TRBJ2-3	CASCVGLAGVRFTDTQYF
TRBV6-2/TRBV6-3	.	TRBJ1-1	CASSTQGNTEAFF
TRBV7-2	once	TRBJ2-5	CASSLAGGLVETQYF
TRBV4-3	few	TRBJ1-1	CASSQDYQGGTEAFF
TRBV14	.	TRBJ2-7	CASSPPGLAQSSYEQYF
TRBV6-5	.	TRBJ1-6	CASIPRRGNSPLHF
TRBV7-9	few	TRBJ1-1	CASSVQGYTEAFF
TRBV28	.	TRBJ1-5	CASSPWGSHQPQHF
TRBV5-6	.	TRBJ2-1	CASSSLVTTGEQFF
TRBV6-5	once	TRBJ1-2	CASSYAEGAVLTF
TRBV6-5	once	TRBJ1-6	CASRRIGSSPLHF
TRBV29-1	few	TRBJ2-1	CSVERGVYNEQFF